Sequencing of this T cell receptor (beta chain) was carried out in a study of shared clonotypes between healthy human individuals. Sequenced by immunoSEQ multiplex PCR; TCRdb stores in-frame clones only, minus some. The sample lists approximately 740,000 clones; about 74% were seen once. With 0 bases removed from V and 10 bases from J, the gap between germline ends came to 17 bases. The CDR3 covers 15 residues. CDR1 is SGDLS, CDR2 YYNGEE, per germline. The sequenced material came from memory CD4+ T cells sorted from blood. Described subset: CD45RA-negative fraction. The chain carries TRBV9 and TRBJ2-1; D may be TRBD1 or TRBD2 (5 bases each). This sequence originates from a woman younger than 45 in good health. CDR3 region: CASSVGGDPNREQFF. CDR3 sequence (DNA): TGTGCCAGCAGCGTAGGAGGGGACCCCAATAGGGAGCAGTTCTTC.